This section outlines one T cell receptor (beta chain) sequence together with its context. Antigen: not known. Separate cDNA molecules each had unique molecular identifiers attached to them. One entry per CDR3 protein results from TCRdb running MiXCR on the 5' RACE reads. The top ten clones hold roughly 15% of a sample with around 63,000 distinct CDR3 sequences, more than 8% of them seen once. Per germline, CDR1 SGHTA and CDR2 FQGNSA. The CDR3 runs to 11 residues. Trimming removed 5 bases from V and 8 bases from J, with 8 bases in between. The data belong to a study of early T cells in non-severe SARS-CoV-2 infection. Turning to the study itself: Bulk RNA taken from unsorted whole blood was sequenced, leaving chains unpaired. Whole-study findings and limits: Matching results from VDJdb favored anti-spike CD8 responses, leaving private and CD4 specificities undetected.

The gene calls are TRBV7-2 and TRBJ2-3, with a tentative D call TRBD2 (5 bases). The sample was whole blood, taken at baseline. This receptor was obtained from an adult who was a healthcare worker with PCR-confirmed SARS-CoV-2 infection or an uninfected control (not recorded which). The CDR3: CASSVTSTQYF. DNA of the CDR3: TGTGCCAGCAGCGTTACTAGTACGCAGTATTTT.